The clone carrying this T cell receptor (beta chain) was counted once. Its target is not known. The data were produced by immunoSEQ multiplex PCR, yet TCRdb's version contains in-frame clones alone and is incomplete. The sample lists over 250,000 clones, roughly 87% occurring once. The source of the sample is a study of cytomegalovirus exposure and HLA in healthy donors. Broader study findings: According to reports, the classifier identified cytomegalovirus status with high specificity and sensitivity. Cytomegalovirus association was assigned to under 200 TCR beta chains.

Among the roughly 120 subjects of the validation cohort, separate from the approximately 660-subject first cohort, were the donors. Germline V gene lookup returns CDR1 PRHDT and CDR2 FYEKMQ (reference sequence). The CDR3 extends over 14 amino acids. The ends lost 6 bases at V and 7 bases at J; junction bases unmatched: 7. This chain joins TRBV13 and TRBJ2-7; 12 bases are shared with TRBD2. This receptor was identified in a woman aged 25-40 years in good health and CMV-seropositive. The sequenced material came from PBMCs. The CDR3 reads CASRLTGLAGEQYF. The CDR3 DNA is TGTGCCAGCAGGCTTACGGGACTAGCGGGTGAGCAGTACTTC.